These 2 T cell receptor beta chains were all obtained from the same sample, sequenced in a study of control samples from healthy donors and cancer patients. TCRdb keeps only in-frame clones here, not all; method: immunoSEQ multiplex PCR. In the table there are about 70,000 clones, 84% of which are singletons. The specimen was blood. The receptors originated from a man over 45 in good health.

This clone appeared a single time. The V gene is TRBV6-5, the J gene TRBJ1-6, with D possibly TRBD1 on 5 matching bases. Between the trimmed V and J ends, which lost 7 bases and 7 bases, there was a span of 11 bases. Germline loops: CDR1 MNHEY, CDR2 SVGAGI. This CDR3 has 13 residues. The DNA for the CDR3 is TGTGCCAGCACAAGACAGCCCAATTCACCCCTCCACTTT. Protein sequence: CASTRQPNSPLHF.

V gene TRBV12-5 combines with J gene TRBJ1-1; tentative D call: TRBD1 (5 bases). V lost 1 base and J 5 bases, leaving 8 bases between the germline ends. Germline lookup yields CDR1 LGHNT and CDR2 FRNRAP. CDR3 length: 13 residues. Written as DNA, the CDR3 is TGTGCTAGTGGTTTGGGACGGGGGACTGAAGCTTTCTTT. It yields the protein CASGLGRGTEAFF. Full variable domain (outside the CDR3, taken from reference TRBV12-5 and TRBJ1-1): DARVTQTPRHKVTEMGQEVTMRCQPILGHNTVFWYRQTMMQGLELLAYFRNRAPLDDSGMPKDRFSAEMPDATLATLKIQPSEPRDSAVYFCASGLGRGTEAFFGQGTRLTVV.